The 17 T cell receptor beta chains in this list originate from one sample, sequenced in a study of cytomegalovirus exposure and HLA in healthy donors. 13 Jbeta primers and 60 Vbeta primers were used for the PCR. Sequenced by immunoSEQ multiplex PCR; TCRdb stores in-frame clones only, minus some. Here the sample spans around 200,000 clones, roughly 78% being singletons. Sequences were obtained from PBMCs. The receptors were gathered from a boy aged 5-17 years in good health and CMV-seronegative.

This clone was counted between two and nine times. This sequence joins TRBV6-4 and TRBJ2-2; tentatively, D is TRBD2 (6 bases). The germline V gene has CDR1 MRHNA and CDR2 SNTAGT. This CDR3 is 15 amino acids long. Trimming took off 3 bases at V and 1 base at J, with 9 bases between the two ends. The CDR3 is CASSEGSGNTGELFF. DNA of the CDR3: TGTGCCAGCAGTGAAGGTAGCGGGAACACCGGGGAGCTGTTTTTT.

This CDR3 is CASSFSTSVNHEQYF. The CDR3, as DNA: TGTGCCAGCAGCTTTTCGACTAGCGTCAACCACGAGCAGTACTTC. The chain carries TRBV7-9 and TRBJ2-7; 8 bases agree with TRBD2. The CDR3 has 15 residues. Germline loops: CDR1 SEHNR, CDR2 FQNEAQ (reference sequence). The V gene end was trimmed by 3 bases and the J gene end by 5 bases; junction bases not matched to a gene: 9.

The chain uses TRBV7-8 and TRBJ1-6, with a tentative D call TRBD1 (5 bases). The CDR3 is made up of 16 amino acids. V was clipped by 1 base and J by 8 bases, with 15 bases between them. Germline V gene sequence: CDR1 SGHVS, CDR2 FQNEAQ. The CDR3 region is CASSLGGQGAYSPLHF. CDR3 nucleotides: TGTGCCAGCAGCTTAGGAGGCCAGGGCGCGTATTCACCCCTCCACTTT.

The chain employs TRBV5-1 and TRBJ2-7, with D possibly being TRBD2 (5 bases). The CDR3 sequence is 14 residues long. Germline loops: CDR1 SGHRS, CDR2 YFSETQ. Trimming took 1 base from V and 0 from J, leaving 8 bases between them. CDR3 loop: CASSLRLSSYEQYF. DNA for the CDR3: TGCGCCAGCAGCTTGCGACTATCCTCCTACGAGCAGTACTTC.

To note about this clone: Distinct nucleotide sequences in the sample also encode this CDR3. The J gene is TRBJ2-7, the V gene TRBV30; unclear D gene. Trimming stripped 0 bases from V and 0 bases from J, with 6 bases between. The CDR3 sequence is 13 residues long. Germline CDR1 is GTSNPN and CDR2 is SVGIG (reference sequence). CDR3 bases: TGTGCCTGGAGTGTACTTTCCTCCTACGAGCAGTACTTC. Its protein product is CAWSVLSSYEQYF.

Note on this clone: The junction departs from germline at one end; a sequencing error may be responsible. The CDR3 sequence: CTSRGGSYEQYF. CDR3 DNA sequence: TGTACCAGCCGAGGGGGAAGCTACGAGCAGTACTTC. The chain links TRBV2 to TRBJ2-7, with D maybe TRBD1 (6 bases). The CDR3 consists of 12 residues. CDR1 is SNHLY and CDR2 is FYNNEI in the germline V gene.

This chain joins TRBV6-5 and TRBJ1-6; 8 nucleotides line up with TRBD1. Germline trimming cut 6 bases from V and 8 bases from J; bases unmatched to any gene: 9. There are 15 residues in the CDR3. From germline, CDR1 is MNHEY and CDR2 SVGAGI. The CDR3: CASRQGTGGHSPLHF. CDR3 nucleotide sequence: TGTGCCAGCAGGCAAGGCACAGGGGGGCATTCACCCCTCCACTTT.

To note about this clone: A read error may produce the germline difference seen at one junction end. The genes are TRBV30 and TRBJ1-2; the D is unclear. Germline V CDR1 and CDR2: GTSNPN, SVGIG (reference sequence). The CDR3 runs to 17 residues. This CDR3 reads CAWSEGSGQPIGYGYIF. The CDR3, as DNA: TGTGCCTGGAGTGAAGGCAGCGGGCAACCCATCGGCTATGGCTACATCTTC.

The chain combines TRBV10-3 with TRBJ1-5, with a possible D match to TRBD1 (6 bases). Per germline, CDR1 ENHRY and CDR2 SYGVKD. V gave up 0 bases and J gave up 1 base, with 13 bases separating them. There are 17 residues in the CDR3. The CDR3 DNA sequence: TGTGCCATCAGTGAGTCACGGGGACATTCAAGCAATCAGCCCCAGCATTTT. Its protein is CAISESRGHSSNQPQHF.

The sample holds one count of this clone. This chain connects TRBV2 to TRBJ1-5, with 9 positions matching TRBD1. This CDR3 region has 15 residues. The germline V gene has CDR1 SNHLY and CDR2 FYNNEI. Unmatched junction bases numbered 4, after V lost 6 bases and J lost 1 base. CDR3 in DNA: TGTGCCAGCAGCGAGACAGGGGGGAGCAATCAGCCCCAGCATTTT. Encoded protein: CASSETGGSNQPQHF. The full variable domain, its missing parts supplied by reference TRBV2 and TRBJ1-5, is EPEVTQTPSHQVTQMGQEVILRCVPISNHLYFYWYRQILGQKVEFLVSFYNNEISEKSEIFDDQFSVERPDGSNFTLKIRSTKLEDSAMYFCASSETGGSNQPQHFGDGTRLSIL.

The rearrangement joins TRBV4-2 to TRBJ2-3; 13 positions agree with TRBD2. The V gene's germline CDR1 is LGHNA and CDR2 YNFKEQ. The CDR3 sequence is 19 residues long. The V gene end was trimmed by 4 bases and the J gene end by 5 bases; junction bases not matched to a gene: 15. DNA of the CDR3: TGTGCCAGCAGCCTGACGCGGACTAGCGGGAGTTCATTGATAGATACGCAGTATTTT. It encodes CASSLTRTSGSSLIDTQYF.

The chain employs TRBV6-1 and TRBJ1-5; 7 bases line up with TRBD1. The CDR3 is 14 amino acids. CDR1 and CDR2 (germline): MNHNS, SASEGT. V shed 5 bases and J 2 bases; nucleotides not matched to a gene: 3. The CDR3 sequence: CASSLDRGNQPQHF. The CDR3 nucleotides are TGTGCCAGCAGTCTCGACAGGGGCAATCAGCCCCAGCATTTT.

This clone was seen a few times. The CDR3 here is CASSETVGESYEQYF. The CDR3 nucleotides are TGTGCCAGCAGTGAAACGGTGGGAGAGTCCTACGAGCAGTACTTC. The V and J genes are TRBV6-1 and TRBJ2-7, with D possibly TRBD2 on 5 matching bases. Per germline, CDR1 MNHNS and CDR2 SASEGT. The CDR3 is 15 residues long. The V gene lost 2 bases and the J gene lost 1 base, with 12 bases spanning the gap.

The gene calls are TRBV11-1 and TRBJ2-2, with D possibly TRBD1 on 6 matching bases. CDR1 SGHAT and CDR2 FQDESV come from the germline V gene (reference sequence). The CDR3 covers 14 residues. The V gene lost 1 base and the J gene lost 4 bases, with 7 bases spanning the gap. This CDR3 is CASSLVGGTGELFF. The CDR3 region has the DNA TGTGCCAGCAGCTTAGTAGGGGGCACCGGGGAGCTGTTTTTT.

This clone was seen more than once but under ten times. The CDR3 protein is CASSRDRVGYGYTF. DNA of the CDR3: TGTGCCAGCAGTCGGGACAGGGTTGGGTATGGCTACACCTTC. The chain employs TRBV6-5 and TRBJ1-2; 9 nucleotides agree with TRBD1. This CDR3 has 14 residues. V lost 5 bases to trimming and J lost 5 bases; unmatched junction nucleotides: 6. Per the germline V gene, CDR1 is MNHEY and CDR2 is SVGAGI.

This clone was seen once. V and J are TRBV18 and TRBJ1-1, with D unclear. The germline CDR1 and CDR2 sequences are KGHSH and LQKENI. Deletions cut 6 bases from V and 5 bases from J, with 10 bases between. This CDR3 region has 12 residues. As DNA, the CDR3 is TGTGCCAGCTCCATCCTAGGTACTGAAGCTTTCTTT. Translation: CASSILGTEAFF.

CDR3 sequence reads: CASRDRLSNTEAFF. The CDR3 DNA is TGTGCCAGCAGGGACAGACTATCGAACACTGAAGCTTTCTTT. The V gene is TRBV2, the J gene TRBJ1-1, with D possibly TRBD1 on 6 matching bases. The CDR3 length is 14 residues. Germline V gene sequence: CDR1 SNHLY, CDR2 FYNNEI. The V end lost 6 bases, the J end lost 1 base, and 12 bases lay between the germline ends.